This T cell receptor (beta chain) was identified during a study of CD8+CD57+ T cells in acquired aplastic anemia. Looking at the study overall: Sorted CD4+ and CD8+ cells gave an average of roughly 3.5 ug of DNA.

Study-wide results and caveats: In CD8+ cells, Simpson's diversity showed no significant difference between patients and controls. Researchers report that around 31 CD8+ CDR3 sequences appeared in both patients and controls.

V trimming: 1 base; J trimming: 3 bases; junction bases outside the gene matches: 4. This CDR3 has 17 residues. Per germline, CDR1 KGHDR and CDR2 SFDVKD. For sequencing, patients were chosen who had shown expansion of CD8+CD57+ cells by flow cytometry. Every patient was diagnosed with severe acquired aplastic anemia. Of note for this clonotype: The target antigen is unknown.

TCR beta VDJ and CDR3 were profiled, and genomic DNA was the template. From the reads, TCRdb called clonotypes with MiXCR, one entry per CDR3 protein. The data show 160,000 or so distinct CDR3 sequences, around half seen once. Sequenced material: sorted CD4+, CD8+, or CD8+CD57+ T cells (not recorded which) from PBMCs. This chain connects TRBV24-1 to TRBJ2-3; TRBD1 matches 12 bases. The TCR originated in a human donor with aplastic anemia. The DNA of the CDR3 is TGTGCCACCAGTGATTTTGGGACAGGGGGCTGGACAGATACGCAGTATTTT. This codes for CATSDFGTGGWTDTQYF.